This TCR beta chain emerged from a study of control samples from healthy donors and cancer patients (dated by TCRdb to the early 2020s). After removal of 4 bases from V and 2 bases from J, the junction retains 7 bases not matched to a gene. There are 16 amino acids in the CDR3, from cysteine to phenylalanine inclusive. Just the 48-base CDR3 DNA is kept, in frame starting at base 1. Based on the germline V gene, the CDR1 and CDR2 sequences are SGDLS and YYNGEE. Comment on this clone: The target of this receptor is not known. Within one base of it there is no much larger clone, and no base qualities were kept.

The library was prepared using the immunoSEQ multiplex PCR assay. As stored in TCRdb, this immuneACCESS dataset retains in-frame rearrangements with V and J assigned. A fraction of the clones does not appear; measured against another copy, unresolved V genes explain less than half of the discrepancy, and the remainder lacks a known reason. For this sample there are 100,000 to 150,000 clones; more than 75% appear just once. Together, the top ten hold around 2% of the sample. The sequence was obtained from a man between 18 and 29 years old in good health. Input material: blood. This chain is built from TRBV9 and TRBJ2-3, and 10 junction bases match TRBD2. CDR3 protein: CASSILAGQATDTQYF. In nucleotides, the sequence is TGTGCCAGCAGCATACTAGCGGGACAAGCCACAGATACGCAGTATTTT.